This is a list of T cell receptor beta chains from one sample in a study of blood T cell repertoires in COVID-19. The assay was immunoSEQ multiplex PCR, and TCRdb's table has in-frame clones only and misses some. Of roughly 570,000 clones in the sample, about 89% were seen once. Sequencing used peripheral blood. These receptor sequences come from a woman between 50 and 59 years old with COVID-19, enrolled during active disease. Both conserved end residues are part of each CDR3. A D gene is named only where the DNA matches it firmly. The size entry is marked missing in some rows and otherwise reads once, few, many or a size class.

-	TRBV9	-	TRBJ2-2	TGTGCCAGCAGCGTCGAAGGGGGAACCGGGGAGCTGTTTTTT	CASSVEGGTGELFF
-	TRBV5-4	TRBD1	TRBJ1-1	TGTGCCAGCAGGCCCAGAGGCCCGGGACAGGGGAACGTCGAGAACACTGAAGCTTTCTTT	CASRPRGPGQGNVENTEAFF
-	TRBV3-1/TRBV3-2	TRBD1	TRBJ1-2	TGTGCCAGCAGCCAAGGAAAGGGGGCCATGGCGTATGGCTACACCTTC	CASSQGKGAMAYGYTF
-	TRBV18	-	TRBJ2-7	TGTGCCAGCTCACCACAGACAGCAACCTACGAGCAGTACTTC	CASSPQTATYEQYF
few	TRBV28	-	TRBJ1-5	TGTGCCAGCAGTTCAAACAGGGTTTTCGCTCAGCCCCAGCATTTT	CASSSNRVFAQPQHF
-	TRBV4-1	-	TRBJ2-1	TGCGCCAGCAGCCGACGGCTCTCGCGGAGCTCCTACAATGAGCAGTTCTTC	CASSRRLSRSSYNEQFF
once	TRBV6-1	TRBD1	TRBJ1-5	TGTGCCAGCAGTGAGGGCTCAGGGGGCCCGACAGGGCCCCAGCATTTT	CASSEGSGGPTGPQHF
-	TRBV27	TRBD1	TRBJ2-1	TGTGCCAGCAGATCAGGACCGGGACAGGGGGTGGGTGAGCAGTTCTTC	CASRSGPGQGVGEQFF
-	TRBV21-1	-	TRBJ2-1	TGTGCCAGCAGCTACGGGACTAGCGGGAGGAATGAGCAGTTCTTC	CASSYGTSGRNEQFF
-	TRBV12-2	-	TRBJ1-6	TGTGCAAGTCGCCCGGGCAGGGGGACTCTCTCCAAGGACCATAATTCACCCCTCCACTTT	CASRPGRGTLSKDHNSPLHF
few	TRBV5-4	TRBD1	TRBJ1-2	TGTGCCAGCAGCTCGAAGGCCGAGGGGGCGCGTGGCTATGGCTACACCTTC	CASSSKAEGARGYGYTF
-	TRBV30	-	TRBJ1-2	TGTGCCTGGAGTGTACCGGTGGGGGGAGGCTACACCTTC	CAWSVPVGGGYTF
-	TRBV19	-	TRBJ1-2	TGTGCCAGTAGTATAGAGAGGCCTCCTTATCTGGGCTACACCTTC	CASSIERPPYLGYTF